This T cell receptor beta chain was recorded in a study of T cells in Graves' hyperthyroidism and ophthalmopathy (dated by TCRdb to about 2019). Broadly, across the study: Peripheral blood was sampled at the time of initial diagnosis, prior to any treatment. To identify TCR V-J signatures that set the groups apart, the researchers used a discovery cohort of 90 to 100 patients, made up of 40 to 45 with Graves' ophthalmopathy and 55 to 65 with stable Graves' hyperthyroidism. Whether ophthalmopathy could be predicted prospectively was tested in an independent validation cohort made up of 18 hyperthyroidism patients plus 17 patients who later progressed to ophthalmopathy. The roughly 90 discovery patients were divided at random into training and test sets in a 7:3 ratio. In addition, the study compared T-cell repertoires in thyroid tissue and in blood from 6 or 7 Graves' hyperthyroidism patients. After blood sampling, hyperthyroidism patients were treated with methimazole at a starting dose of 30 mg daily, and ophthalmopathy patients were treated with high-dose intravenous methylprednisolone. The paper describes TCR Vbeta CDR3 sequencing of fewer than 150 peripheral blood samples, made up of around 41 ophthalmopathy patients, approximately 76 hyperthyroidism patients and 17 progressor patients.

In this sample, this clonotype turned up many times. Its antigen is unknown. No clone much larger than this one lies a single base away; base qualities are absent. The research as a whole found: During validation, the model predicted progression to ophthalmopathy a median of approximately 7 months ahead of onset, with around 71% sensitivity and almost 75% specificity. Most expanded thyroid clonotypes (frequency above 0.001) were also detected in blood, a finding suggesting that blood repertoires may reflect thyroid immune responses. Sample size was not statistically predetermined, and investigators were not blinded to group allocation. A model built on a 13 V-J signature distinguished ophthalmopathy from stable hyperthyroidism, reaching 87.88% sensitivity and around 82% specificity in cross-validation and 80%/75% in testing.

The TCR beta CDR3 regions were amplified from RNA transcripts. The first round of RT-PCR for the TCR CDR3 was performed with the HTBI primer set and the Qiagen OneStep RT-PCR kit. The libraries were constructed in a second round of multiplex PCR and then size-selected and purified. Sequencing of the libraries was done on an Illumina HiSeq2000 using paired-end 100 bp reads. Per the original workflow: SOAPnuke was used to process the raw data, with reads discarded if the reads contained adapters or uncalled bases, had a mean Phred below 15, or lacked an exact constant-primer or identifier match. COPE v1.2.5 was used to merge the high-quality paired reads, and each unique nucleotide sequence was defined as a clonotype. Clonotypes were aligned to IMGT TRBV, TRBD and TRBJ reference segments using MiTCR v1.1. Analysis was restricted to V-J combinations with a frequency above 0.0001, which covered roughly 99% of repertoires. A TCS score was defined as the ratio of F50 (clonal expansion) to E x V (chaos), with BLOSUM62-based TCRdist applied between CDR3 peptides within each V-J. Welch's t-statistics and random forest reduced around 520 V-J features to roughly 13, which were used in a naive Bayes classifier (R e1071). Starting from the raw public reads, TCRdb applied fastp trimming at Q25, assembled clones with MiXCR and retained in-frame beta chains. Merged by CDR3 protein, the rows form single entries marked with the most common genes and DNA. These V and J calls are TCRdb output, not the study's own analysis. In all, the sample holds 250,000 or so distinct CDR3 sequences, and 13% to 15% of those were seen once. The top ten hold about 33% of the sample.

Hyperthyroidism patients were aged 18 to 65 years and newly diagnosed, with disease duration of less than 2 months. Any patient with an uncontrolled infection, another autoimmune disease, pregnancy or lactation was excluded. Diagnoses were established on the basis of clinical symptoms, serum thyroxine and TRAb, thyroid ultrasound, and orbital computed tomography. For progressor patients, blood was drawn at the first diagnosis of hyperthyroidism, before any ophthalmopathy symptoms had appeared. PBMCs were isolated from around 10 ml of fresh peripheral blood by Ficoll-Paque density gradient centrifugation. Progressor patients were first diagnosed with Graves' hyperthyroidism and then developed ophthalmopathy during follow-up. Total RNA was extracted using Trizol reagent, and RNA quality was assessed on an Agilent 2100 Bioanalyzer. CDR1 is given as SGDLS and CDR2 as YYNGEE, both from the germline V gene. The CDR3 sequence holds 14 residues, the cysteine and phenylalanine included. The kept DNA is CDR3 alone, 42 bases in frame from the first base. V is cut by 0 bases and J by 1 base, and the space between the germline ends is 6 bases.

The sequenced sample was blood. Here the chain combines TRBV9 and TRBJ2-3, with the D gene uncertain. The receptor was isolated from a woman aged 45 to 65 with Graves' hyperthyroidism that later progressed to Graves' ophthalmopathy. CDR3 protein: CASSVDGRTDTQYF. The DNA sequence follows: TGTGCCAGCAGCGTAGACGGACGCACAGATACGCAGTATTTT.